This TCR beta chain was identified in a study of shared clonotypes between healthy human individuals. The germline V and J ends were trimmed by 4 bases and 0 bases, with 10 bases remaining between them. The CDR3 is 15 amino acids. CDR1 and CDR2 from the germline V gene are SGHDT and YYEEEE. The authors loaded about 0.2 ug DNA, 27,000 or so T cell genomes, into sorted-subset replicate PCRs. Measured with immunoSEQ multiplex PCR; TCRdb has only the in-frame clones, and not every one. This sample carries over 2 million clones, 92% of them seen once, and the ten largest clones take 0.37%. It was into CD45RA+ naive and CD45RA-negative memory subsets that the CD4+ cells were split.

This TCR was recovered from a man aged 18 to 30 in good health. Some clones in this sample may be carry-over from other donors' samples. The chain combines TRBV5-6 with TRBJ1-4; the D is unclear. The sample was naive CD4+ T cells from PBMCs. Subset defined: CD45RA+ positively selected. Written as DNA, the CDR3 is TGTGCCAGCAGCGCTGCCCCTGCAACTAATGAAAAACTGTTTTTT. Amino acids: CASSAAPATNEKLFF.